These 21 T cell receptor beta chains share one sample of origin, sequenced in a study of cytomegalovirus exposure and HLA in healthy donors. This PCR relied on a set of 60 Vbeta primers and 13 Jbeta primers. The table came from immunoSEQ multiplex PCR; TCRdb's copy has only in-frame clones and leaves some out. The sample includes roughly 120,000 clones, about three quarters of them seen just once. The sequencing sample was made of PBMCs. The receptors stem from a woman aged 40 to 49 in good health and CMV-seropositive.

The chain uses TRBV11-2 and TRBJ2-1; 10 nucleotides line up with TRBD2. The J segment lost 5 bases and the V segment lost 5 bases, leaving 3 bases of the junction unmatched. This CDR3 region has 14 residues. CDR1 SGHAT and CDR2 FQNNGV come from the germline V gene. The CDR3: CASSPGLAHNEQFF. The CDR3 bases are TGTGCCAGCAGCCCGGGACTAGCGCACAATGAGCAGTTCTTC.

Concerning this clone: Other DNA sequences in the same sample also yield this CDR3. The chain links TRBV7-2 to TRBJ2-7; D gene ambiguous. This CDR3 has 13 residues. The germline V and J ends were trimmed by 3 bases and 3 bases, with 9 bases remaining between them. Per germline, CDR1 SGHTA and CDR2 FQGNSA. CDR3 sequence reads: CASSLAVDYEQYF. CDR3 nucleotide sequence: TGTGCCAGCAGCTTGGCTGTTGACTACGAGCAGTACTTC.

The CDR3: CASSAPYTSPHEQYF. The DNA of the CDR3 is TGTGCCAGCAGTGCCCCTTACACTAGCCCCCACGAGCAGTACTTC. This chain connects TRBV6-5 to TRBJ2-7; a possible D gene is TRBD2 (6 bases). Trimming took 5 bases from V and 5 from J, leaving 19 bases between them. Germline V gene sequence: CDR1 MNHEY, CDR2 SVGAGI. There are 15 residues in the CDR3.

This chain uses TRBV5-1 with TRBJ1-6; tentatively, D is TRBD1 (6 bases). Germline-derived CDR1 and CDR2 are SGHRS and YFSETQ. The CDR3 is made up of 14 amino acids. V was trimmed by 4 bases and J by 7 bases, leaving 12 bases between them. The CDR3 loop reads CASSPQTGNSPLHF. The CDR3 DNA follows: TGCGCCAGCAGCCCACAAACAGGGAATTCACCCCTCCACTTT.

The chain has TRBV19 and TRBJ1-1; 7 positions match TRBD1. V lost 5 bases to trimming and J lost 0 bases; unmatched junction nucleotides: 6. This CDR3 spans 15 amino acids. Germline V gene sequence: CDR1 LNHDA, CDR2 SQIVND (reference sequence). CDR3: CASSPRQGMNTEAFF. The CDR3 nucleotides are TGTGCCAGTAGTCCCCGACAGGGTATGAACACTGAAGCTTTCTTT.

The DNA for the CDR3 is TGTGCCAGCAGTATGGAAACAGGGGGCTTGAATCAGCCCCAGCATTTT. Translated: CASSMETGGLNQPQHF. This chain links TRBV2 with TRBJ1-5; TRBD1 matches 9 bases. Germline CDR1 is SNHLY and CDR2 is FYNNEI. The CDR3 totals 16 residues. V shed 5 bases and J 4 bases; nucleotides not matched to a gene: 9.

The CDR3 DNA reads TGTGCCAGCAGTACCCGGACCGGGGAGCTGTTTTTT. This translates into CASSTRTGELFF. The genes are TRBV27 and TRBJ2-2; D call uncertain. The germline V gene encodes CDR1 MNHEY and CDR2 SMNVEV (reference sequence). The CDR3 length is 12 residues. V lost 5 bases, J lost 5 bases, and 6 bases lay in between.

The chain uses TRBV19 and TRBJ1-1, with D perhaps TRBD1 (6 bases). The CDR3 spans 13 residues. V lost 6 bases and J lost 0, with 8 bases in between. CDR1 and CDR2 from the germline V gene are LNHDA and SQIVND (reference sequence). The CDR3 DNA reads TGTGCCAGTAGCCACAGGGTGAACACTGAAGCTTTCTTT. As protein: CASSHRVNTEAFF.

The rearrangement joins TRBV11-2 to TRBJ2-3; 7 bases are shared with TRBD2. The V segment lost 0 bases and the J segment 2 bases; nucleotides outside the gene matches: 8. Germline values: CDR1 SGHAT, CDR2 FQNNGV. The CDR3 sequence is 17 residues long. This chain's CDR3 is CASSLDEAGDYTDTQYF. CDR3 coding DNA: TGTGCCAGCAGCTTAGATGAGGCGGGAGACTACACAGATACGCAGTATTTT.

The chain links TRBV7-6 to TRBJ2-3; D might be TRBD2 (7 bases). The V and J ends lost 5 bases and 4 bases respectively, with 19 bases between them. CDR1 and CDR2 (germline): SGHVS, FNYEAQ. The CDR3 is 16 residues long. Here the CDR3 DNA reads TGTGCCAGCAGCCTAAGTCTTGGGGGGGGCCCAGATACGCAGTATTTT. It is translated as CASSLSLGGGPDTQYF.

Concerning this clone: Other nucleotide sequences in the sample specify the same CDR3. This sequence joins TRBV4-1 and TRBJ2-7; a possible D gene is TRBD1 (6 bases). The V end was cut by 0 bases, the J end by 2 bases, with 11 bases between. Germline assignment: CDR1 MGHRA and CDR2 YSYEKL. The CDR3 is 15 residues long. The CDR3 spells CASSQDDRIAYEQYF. The CDR3 nucleotides read TGCGCCAGCAGCCAAGATGACAGGATCGCCTACGAGCAGTACTTC.

In its sample, this clone was seen once. V is TRBV9 and J is TRBJ2-5; the D gene is possibly TRBD2 (5 bases). Germline V lookup: CDR1 SGDLS, CDR2 YYNGEE. This CDR3 region has 13 residues. The V end lost 3 bases, the J end lost 5 bases, and 11 bases lay between the germline ends. As DNA, the CDR3 is TGTGCCAGCAGCGGTCGACGCGGGGAGACCCAGTACTTC. Translating gives CASSGRRGETQYF.

The chain uses TRBV4-2 and TRBJ2-7, with D uncertain. CDR3 length: 15 residues. V was clipped by 1 base and J by 4 bases, with 14 bases between them. The germline V gene has CDR1 LGHNA and CDR2 YNFKEQ. CDR3 protein: CASSQATVSQYEQYF. The CDR3 DNA is TGTGCCAGCAGCCAAGCTACGGTCTCCCAATACGAGCAGTACTTC.

The rearrangement links TRBV2 to TRBJ1-4, with D maybe TRBD1 (6 bases). Germline V gives CDR1 SNHLY, CDR2 FYNNEI. The CDR3 runs to 12 residues. Trimming left V 6 bases short and J 11 bases short, with 13 bases between. This CDR3 is CASRPQGGKLFF. Written as DNA, the CDR3 is TGTGCCAGCAGACCACAGGGTGGGAAACTGTTTTTT.

This clone was seen a few times. Here the CDR3 reads CAWSVEANQPQHF. The CDR3 coding sequence is TGTGCCTGGAGTGTAGAGGCAAATCAGCCCCAGCATTTT. The chain combines TRBV30 with TRBJ1-5; D is unresolved. The CDR3 is 13 residues long. Germline V CDR1 and CDR2: GTSNPN, SVGIG (reference sequence). The germline V and J ends were trimmed by 0 bases and 4 bases, with 7 bases remaining between them.

The V and J genes are TRBV11-1 and TRBJ1-1, with D hard to call. CDR3 length: 14 amino acids. Trimming shortened V by 3 bases and J by 1 base, and 9 bases separated the two germline ends. CDR1 and CDR2 from the germline V gene are SGHAT and FQDESV (reference sequence). This CDR3 reads CASSFFRENTEAFF. Written as DNA, the CDR3 is TGTGCCAGCAGCTTTTTCCGGGAGAACACTGAAGCTTTCTTT.

The gene calls are TRBV9 and TRBJ2-1, with 11 positions matching TRBD1. V lost 2 bases and J lost 6; bases outside the gene matches: 1. The CDR3 contains 14 residues. Per the germline V gene, CDR1 is SGDLS and CDR2 is YYNGEE. CDR3 sequence (DNA): TGTGCCAGCAGCGTTGGGACAGGGGGCAATGAGCAGTTCTTC. Encoded protein: CASSVGTGGNEQFF.

The rearrangement links TRBV15 to TRBJ2-3; 7 bases align to TRBD2. Germline V gene lookup returns CDR1 LNHNV and CDR2 YYDKDF (reference sequence). This CDR3 contains 18 residues. V lost 1 base and J lost 0; bases outside the gene matches: 10. The CDR3 DNA reads as TGTGCCACCAGCAGAGCCGCTGTCCCGCGGGGGAGCACAGATACGCAGTATTTT. Residues: CATSRAAVPRGSTDTQYF.

The chain is built from TRBV10-1 and TRBJ2-3; 11 nucleotides match TRBD1. V shed 4 bases and J 4 bases; nucleotides not matched to a gene: 4. This CDR3 has 15 residues. Germline CDR1 is WNHNN and CDR2 is SYGVQD (reference sequence). The CDR3 sequence: CASSGTGGNADTQYF. The DNA of the CDR3 is TGCGCCAGCAGTGGGACAGGGGGCAACGCAGATACGCAGTATTTT.

The rearrangement links TRBV29-1 to TRBJ1-1; no definite D call. The germline V gene encodes CDR1 SQVTM and CDR2 ANQGSEA. The CDR3 totals 11 residues. The V and J ends lost 2 bases and 8 bases respectively, with 9 bases between them. The CDR3 nucleotides read TGCAGCGTTGAACGGGGTTGGGAAGCTTTCTTT. Protein product: CSVERGWEAFF. Based on the CDR3 plus reference TRBV29-1 and TRBJ1-1, the full variable domain is SAVISQKPSRDICQRGTSLTIQCQVDSQVTMMFWYRQQPGQSLTLIATANQGSEATYESGFVIDKFPISRPNLTFSTLTVSNMSPEDSSIYLCSVERGWEAFFGQGTRLTVV.

This chain connects TRBV30 to TRBJ2-5, with 13 bases that match TRBD2. V shed 5 bases, J shed 5 bases, and the junction held 2 bases outside the gene matches. The CDR3 is 13 amino acids. Germline V gene data show CDR1 as GTSNPN and CDR2 as SVGIG (reference sequence). CDR3 sequence reads: CAWGLAGAETQYF. The CDR3 nucleotides are TGTGCCTGGGGACTAGCGGGAGCTGAGACCCAGTACTTC.